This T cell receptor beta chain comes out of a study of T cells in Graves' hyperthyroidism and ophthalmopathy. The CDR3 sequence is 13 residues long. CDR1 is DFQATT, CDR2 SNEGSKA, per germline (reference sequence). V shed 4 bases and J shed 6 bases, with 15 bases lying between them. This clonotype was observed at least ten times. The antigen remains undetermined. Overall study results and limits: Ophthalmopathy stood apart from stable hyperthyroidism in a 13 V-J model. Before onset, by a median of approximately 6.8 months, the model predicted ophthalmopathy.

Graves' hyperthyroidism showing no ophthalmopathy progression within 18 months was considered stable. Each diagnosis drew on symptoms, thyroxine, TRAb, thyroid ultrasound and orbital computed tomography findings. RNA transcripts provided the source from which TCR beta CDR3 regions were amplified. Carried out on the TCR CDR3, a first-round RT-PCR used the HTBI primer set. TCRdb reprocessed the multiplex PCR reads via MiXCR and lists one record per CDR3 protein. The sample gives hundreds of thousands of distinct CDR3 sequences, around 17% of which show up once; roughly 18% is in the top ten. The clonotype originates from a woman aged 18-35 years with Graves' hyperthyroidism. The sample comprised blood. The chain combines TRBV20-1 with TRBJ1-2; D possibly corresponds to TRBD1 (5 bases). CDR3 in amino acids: CSAIGSRGDGYTF. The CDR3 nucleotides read TGCAGTGCTATAGGTAGCCGGGGGGATGGCTACACCTTC.